This T cell receptor beta chain is from a study of T cells in Graves' hyperthyroidism and ophthalmopathy. Amplification of TCR beta CDR3 regions used RNA as the template. In the first-round RT-PCR of the TCR CDR3, the HTBI primer set was used. TCRdb re-analysed the multiplex PCR reads in MiXCR, keeping a single row per CDR3 protein. The top ten hold 8% to 9% of the sample, which has roughly 800,000 distinct CDR3 sequences, around 39% seen once. J lost 0 bases, V lost 3 bases, and 10 bases had no gene match. The CDR3 extends over 16 amino acids. Germline lookup yields CDR1 SQVTM and CDR2 ANQGSEA. The chain recombines TRBV29-1 with TRBJ1-2; 7 bases fit TRBD1. Sequencing was performed on blood. The receptor was derived from a man aged 18 to 29 with Graves' hyperthyroidism. The DNA for the CDR3 is TGCAGCGTTGAGGGGACAGATACCTACACTAACTATGGCTACACCTTC. Translated: CSVEGTDTYTNYGYTF.